One T cell receptor beta chain is described in this entry. This entry is derived from a study of PD-1 blockade in classical Hodgkin lymphoma. Background on the study: Nivolumab was given intravenously to patients at 3 mg/kg every 2 weeks.

There are 13 residues in the CDR3. CDR1 and CDR2 from the germline V gene are MGHRA and YSYEKL. V was trimmed by 0 bases and J by 8 bases, leaving 7 bases between them. Sequencing used immunoSEQ multiplex PCR; TCRdb keeps in-frame clones, though not all of them. The sample includes about 39,000 clones, 77% of them seen just once. Time point denoted: cycle 4 day 1 (C4D1), after more than 5 weeks of nivolumab. Each patient relapsed following autologous stem cell transplantation, and prior brentuximab vedotin exposure differed. This TCR came from a human donor with classical Hodgkin lymphoma. The sample was peripheral blood mononuclear cells (PBMCs), taken before the fourth cycle of nivolumab. This chain joins TRBV4-1 and TRBJ1-4; D unresolved. The CDR3 DNA is TGCGCCAGCAGCCAAGATCAGGAAGAAAAACTGTTTTTT. Translation gives CASSQDQEEKLFF.